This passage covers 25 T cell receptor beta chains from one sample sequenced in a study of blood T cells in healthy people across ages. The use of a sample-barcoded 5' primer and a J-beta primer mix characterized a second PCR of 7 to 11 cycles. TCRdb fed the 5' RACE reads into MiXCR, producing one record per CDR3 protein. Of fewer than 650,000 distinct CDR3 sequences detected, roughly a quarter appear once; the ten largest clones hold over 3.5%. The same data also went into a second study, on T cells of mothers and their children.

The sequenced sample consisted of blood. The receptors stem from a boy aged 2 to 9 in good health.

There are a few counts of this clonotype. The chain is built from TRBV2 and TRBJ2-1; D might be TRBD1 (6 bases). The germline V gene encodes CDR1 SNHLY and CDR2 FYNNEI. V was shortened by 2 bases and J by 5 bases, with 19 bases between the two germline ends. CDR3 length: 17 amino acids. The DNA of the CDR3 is TGTGCCAGCAGTGAACCTCAAACAGGGTATGAGGACAATGAGCAGTTCTTC. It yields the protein CASSEPQTGYEDNEQFF.

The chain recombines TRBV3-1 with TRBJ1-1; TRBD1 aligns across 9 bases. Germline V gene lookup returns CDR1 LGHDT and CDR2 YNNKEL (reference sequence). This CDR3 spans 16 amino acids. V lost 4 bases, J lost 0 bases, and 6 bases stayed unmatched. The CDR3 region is CASSPQGARLNTEAFF. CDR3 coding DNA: TGTGCCAGCAGCCCACAGGGGGCGCGGTTGAACACTGAAGCTTTCTTT. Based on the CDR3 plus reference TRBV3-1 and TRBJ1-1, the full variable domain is DTAVSQTPKYLVTQMGNDKSIKCEQNLGHDTMYWYKQDSKKFLKIMFSYNNKELIINETVPNRFSPKSPDKAHLNLHINSLELGDSAVYFCASSPQGARLNTEAFFGQGTRLTVV.

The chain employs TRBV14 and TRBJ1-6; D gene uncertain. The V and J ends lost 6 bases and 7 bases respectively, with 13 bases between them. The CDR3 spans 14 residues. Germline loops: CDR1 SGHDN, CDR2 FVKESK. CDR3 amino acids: CASRPGRTNSPLHF. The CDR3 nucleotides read TGTGCCAGCAGACCCGGACGGACCAATTCACCCCTCCACTTT.

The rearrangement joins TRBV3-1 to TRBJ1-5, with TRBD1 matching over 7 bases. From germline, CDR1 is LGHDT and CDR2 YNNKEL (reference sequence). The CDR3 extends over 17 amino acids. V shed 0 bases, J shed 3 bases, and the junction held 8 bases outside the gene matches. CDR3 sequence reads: CASSQDLRDSNNQPQHF. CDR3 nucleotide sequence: TGTGCCAGCAGCCAAGATCTCCGGGACAGCAACAATCAGCCCCAGCATTTT.

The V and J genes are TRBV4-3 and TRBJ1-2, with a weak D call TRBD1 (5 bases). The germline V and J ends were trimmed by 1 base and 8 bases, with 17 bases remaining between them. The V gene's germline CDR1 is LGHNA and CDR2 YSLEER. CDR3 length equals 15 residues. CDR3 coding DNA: TGCGCCAGCAGCCAAGTAGGGTACGACCGGGGCGGCTACACCTTC. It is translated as CASSQVGYDRGGYTF.

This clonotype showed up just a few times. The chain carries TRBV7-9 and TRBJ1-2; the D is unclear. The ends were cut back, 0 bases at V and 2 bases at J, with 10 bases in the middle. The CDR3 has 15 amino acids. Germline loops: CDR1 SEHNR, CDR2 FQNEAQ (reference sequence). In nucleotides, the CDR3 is TGTGCCAGCAGCTTAGCCGGACGGGTCAACTATGGCTACACCTTC. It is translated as CASSLAGRVNYGYTF. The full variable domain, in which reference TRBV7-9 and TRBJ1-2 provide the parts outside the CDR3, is DTGVSQNPRHKITKRGQNVTFRCDPISEHNRLYWYRQTLGQGPEFLTYFQNEAQLEKSRLLSDRFSAERPKGSFSTLEIQRTEQGDSAMYLCASSLAGRVNYGYTFGSGTRLTVV.

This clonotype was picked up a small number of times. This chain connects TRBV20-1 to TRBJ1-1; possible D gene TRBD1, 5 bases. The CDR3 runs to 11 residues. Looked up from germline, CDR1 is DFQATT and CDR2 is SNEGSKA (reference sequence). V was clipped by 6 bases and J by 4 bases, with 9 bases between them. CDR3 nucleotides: TGCAGTGCCGGGACTTCCACTGAAGCTTTCTTT. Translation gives CSAGTSTEAFF.

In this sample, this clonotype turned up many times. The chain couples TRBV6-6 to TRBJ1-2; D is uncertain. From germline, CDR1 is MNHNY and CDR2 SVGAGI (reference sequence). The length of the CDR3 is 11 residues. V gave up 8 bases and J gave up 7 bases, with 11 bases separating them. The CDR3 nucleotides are TGTGCCAGCTCGTACCCAGTTGGCTACACCTTC. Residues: CASSYPVGYTF.

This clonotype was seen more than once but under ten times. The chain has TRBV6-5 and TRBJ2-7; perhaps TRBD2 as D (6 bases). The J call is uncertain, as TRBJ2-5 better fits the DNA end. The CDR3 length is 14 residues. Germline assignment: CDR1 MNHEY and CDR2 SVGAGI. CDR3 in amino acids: CASSFLTSRETQYF. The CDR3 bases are TGTGCCAGCAGTTTCCTGACTAGTAGAGAGACCCAGTACTTC.

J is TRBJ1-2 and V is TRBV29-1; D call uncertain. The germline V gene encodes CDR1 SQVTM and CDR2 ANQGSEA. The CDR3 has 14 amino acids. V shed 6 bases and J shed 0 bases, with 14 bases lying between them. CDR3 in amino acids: CSVGGPTSNYGYTF. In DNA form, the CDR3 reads TGCAGCGTCGGCGGGCCTACCTCTAACTATGGCTACACCTTC.

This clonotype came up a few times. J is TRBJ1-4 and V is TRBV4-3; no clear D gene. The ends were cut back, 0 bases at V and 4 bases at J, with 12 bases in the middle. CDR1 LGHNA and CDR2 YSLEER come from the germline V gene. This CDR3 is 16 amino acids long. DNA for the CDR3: TGCGCCAGCAGCCAAGATCTGGGAGCTAGTAATGAAAAACTGTTTTTT. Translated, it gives CASSQDLGASNEKLFF.

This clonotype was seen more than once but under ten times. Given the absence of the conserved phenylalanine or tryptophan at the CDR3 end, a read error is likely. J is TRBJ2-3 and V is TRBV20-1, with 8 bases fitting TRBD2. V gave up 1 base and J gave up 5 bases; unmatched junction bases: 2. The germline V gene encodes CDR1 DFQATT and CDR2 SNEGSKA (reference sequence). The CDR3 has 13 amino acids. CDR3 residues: CSARGSGRDTQYL. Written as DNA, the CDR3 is TGCAGTGCTAGAGGGAGCGGGAGAGATACGCAGTATCTT.

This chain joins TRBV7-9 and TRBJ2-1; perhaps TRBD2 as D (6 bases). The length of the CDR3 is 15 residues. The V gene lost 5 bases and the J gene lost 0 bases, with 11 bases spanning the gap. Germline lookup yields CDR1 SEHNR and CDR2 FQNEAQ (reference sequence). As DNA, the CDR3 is TGTGCCAGCAGCCACGGGGGTAGCTCCTACAATGAGCAGTTCTTC. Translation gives CASSHGGSSYNEQFF.

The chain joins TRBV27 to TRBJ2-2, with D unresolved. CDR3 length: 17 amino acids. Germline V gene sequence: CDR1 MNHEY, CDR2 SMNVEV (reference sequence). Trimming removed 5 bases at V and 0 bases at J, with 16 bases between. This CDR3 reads CASSLDLAATNTGELFF. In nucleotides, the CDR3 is TGTGCCAGCAGTCTCGACCTGGCGGCCACGAACACCGGGGAGCTGTTTTTT.

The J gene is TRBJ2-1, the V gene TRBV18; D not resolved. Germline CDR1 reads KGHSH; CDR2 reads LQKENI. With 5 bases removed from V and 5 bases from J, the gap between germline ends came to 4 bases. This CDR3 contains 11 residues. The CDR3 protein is CASSSNNEQFF. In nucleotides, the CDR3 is TGTGCCAGCTCATCCAACAATGAGCAGTTCTTC.

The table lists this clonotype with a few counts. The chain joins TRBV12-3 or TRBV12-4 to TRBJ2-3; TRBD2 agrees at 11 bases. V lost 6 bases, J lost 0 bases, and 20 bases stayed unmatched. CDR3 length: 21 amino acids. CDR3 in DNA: TGTGCCAGCAGCACTACGCACCCGGAACCGGGACTAGCGGATAGCACAGATACGCAGTATTTT. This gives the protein CASSTTHPEPGLADSTDTQYF.

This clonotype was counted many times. The CDR3 DNA sequence: TGTGCCGTCCAGGCCCAGCGGAGCACAGATACGCAGTATTTT. Its protein product is CAVQAQRSTDTQYF. V and J are TRBV6-6 and TRBJ2-3; a weak D match, TRBD2 (5 bases). The ends were cut back, 11 bases at V and 0 bases at J, with 15 bases in the middle. The germline gives CDR1 MNHNY, CDR2 SVGAGI (reference sequence). The CDR3 has 14 amino acids.

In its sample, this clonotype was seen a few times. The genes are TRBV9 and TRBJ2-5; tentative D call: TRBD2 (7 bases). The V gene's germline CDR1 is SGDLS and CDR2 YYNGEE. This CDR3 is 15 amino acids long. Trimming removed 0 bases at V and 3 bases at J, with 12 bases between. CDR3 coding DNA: TGTGCCAGCAGCGTAGTGGGGGGGCCCGAAGAGACCCAGTACTTC. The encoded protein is CASSVVGGPEETQYF.

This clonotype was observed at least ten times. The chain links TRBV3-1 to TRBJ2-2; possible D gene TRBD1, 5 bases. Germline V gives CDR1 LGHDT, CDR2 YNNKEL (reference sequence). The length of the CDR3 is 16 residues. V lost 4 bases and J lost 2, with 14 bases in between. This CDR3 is CASSPGRGGNTGELFF. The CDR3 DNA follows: TGTGCCAGCAGCCCAGGGCGCGGTGGTAACACCGGGGAGCTGTTTTTT.

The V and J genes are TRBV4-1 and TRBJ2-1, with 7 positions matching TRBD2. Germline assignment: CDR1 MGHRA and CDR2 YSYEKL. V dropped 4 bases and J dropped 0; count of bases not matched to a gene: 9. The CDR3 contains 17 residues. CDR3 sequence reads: CASSPPRGGLSYNEQFF. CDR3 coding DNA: TGCGCCAGCAGCCCACCTCGCGGGGGACTCTCCTACAATGAGCAGTTCTTC.

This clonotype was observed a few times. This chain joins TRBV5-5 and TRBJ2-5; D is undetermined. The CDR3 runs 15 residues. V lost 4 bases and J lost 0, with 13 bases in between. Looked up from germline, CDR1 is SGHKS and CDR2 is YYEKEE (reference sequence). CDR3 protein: CASSLFGRNQETQYF. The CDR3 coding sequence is TGTGCCAGCAGCCTGTTCGGACGAAACCAAGAGACCCAGTACTTC.

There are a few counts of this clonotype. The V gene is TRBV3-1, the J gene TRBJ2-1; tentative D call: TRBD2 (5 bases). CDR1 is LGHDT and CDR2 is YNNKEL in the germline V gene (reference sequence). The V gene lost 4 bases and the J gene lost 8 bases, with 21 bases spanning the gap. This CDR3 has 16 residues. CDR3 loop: CASSPGGLLKLDEQFF. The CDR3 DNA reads TGTGCCAGCAGCCCCGGAGGACTCCTGAAACTCGATGAGCAGTTCTTC.

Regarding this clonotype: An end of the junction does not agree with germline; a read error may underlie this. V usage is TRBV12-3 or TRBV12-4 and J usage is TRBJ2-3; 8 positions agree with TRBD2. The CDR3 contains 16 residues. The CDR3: CASSSRLARSTDTQYF. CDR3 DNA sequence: TGTGCCAGCAGTTCCAGACTAGCGAGGAGCACCGATACGCAGTATTTT.

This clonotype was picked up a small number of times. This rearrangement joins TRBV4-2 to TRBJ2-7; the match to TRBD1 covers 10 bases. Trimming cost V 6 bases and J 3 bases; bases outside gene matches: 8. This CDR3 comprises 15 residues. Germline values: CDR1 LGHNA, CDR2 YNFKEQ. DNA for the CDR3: TGTGCCAGCAGGCCCGGGACAGGGGATGGCTACGAGCAGTACTTC. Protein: CASRPGTGDGYEQYF.

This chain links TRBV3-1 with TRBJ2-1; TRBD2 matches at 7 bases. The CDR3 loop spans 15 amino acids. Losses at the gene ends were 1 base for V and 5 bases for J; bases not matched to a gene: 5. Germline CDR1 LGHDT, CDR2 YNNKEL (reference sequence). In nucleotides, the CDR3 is TGTGCCAGCAGCCAAGTCCTAGCGGAGAACAATGAGCAGTTCTTC. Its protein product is CASSQVLAENNEQFF.